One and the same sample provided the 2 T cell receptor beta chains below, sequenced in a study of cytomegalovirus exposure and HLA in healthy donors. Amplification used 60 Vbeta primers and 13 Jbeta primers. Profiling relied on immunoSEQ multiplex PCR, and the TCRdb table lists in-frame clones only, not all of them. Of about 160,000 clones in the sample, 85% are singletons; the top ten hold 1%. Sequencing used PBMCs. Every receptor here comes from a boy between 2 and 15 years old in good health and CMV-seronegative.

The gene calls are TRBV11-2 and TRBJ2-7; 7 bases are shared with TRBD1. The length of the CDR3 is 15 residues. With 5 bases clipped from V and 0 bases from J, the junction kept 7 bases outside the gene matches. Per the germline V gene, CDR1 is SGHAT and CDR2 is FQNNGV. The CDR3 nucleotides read TGTGCCAGCAGCCCAAGACAGGGAGCCTCCTACGAGCAGTACTTC. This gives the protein CASSPRQGASYEQYF.

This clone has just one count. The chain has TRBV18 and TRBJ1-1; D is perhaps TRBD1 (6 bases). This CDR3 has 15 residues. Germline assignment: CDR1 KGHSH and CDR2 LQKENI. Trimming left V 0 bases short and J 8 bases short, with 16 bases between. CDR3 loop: CASSPPDRPFSEAFF. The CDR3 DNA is TGTGCCAGCTCACCACCAGACAGGCCCTTTTCAGAAGCTTTCTTT. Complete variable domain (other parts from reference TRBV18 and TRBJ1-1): NAGVMQNPRHLVRRRGQEARLRCSPMKGHSHVYWYRQLPEEGLKFMVYLQKENIIDESGMPKERFSAEFPKEGPSILRIQQVVRGDSAAYFCASSPPDRPFSEAFFGQGTRLTVV.